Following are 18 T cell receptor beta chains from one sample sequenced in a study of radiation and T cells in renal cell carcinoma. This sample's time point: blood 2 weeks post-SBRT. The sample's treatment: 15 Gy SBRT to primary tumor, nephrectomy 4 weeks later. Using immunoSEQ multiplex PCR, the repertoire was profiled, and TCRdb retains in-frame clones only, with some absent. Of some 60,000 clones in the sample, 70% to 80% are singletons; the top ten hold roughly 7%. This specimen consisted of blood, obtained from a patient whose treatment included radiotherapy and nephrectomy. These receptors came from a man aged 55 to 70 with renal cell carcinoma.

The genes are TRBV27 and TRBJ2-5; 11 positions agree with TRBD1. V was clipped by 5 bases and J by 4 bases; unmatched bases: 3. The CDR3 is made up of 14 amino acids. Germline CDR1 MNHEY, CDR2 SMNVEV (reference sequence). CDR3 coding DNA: TGTGCCAGCAGTCTGGGACAGGGGGGAGAGACCCAGTACTTC. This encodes CASSLGQGGETQYF.

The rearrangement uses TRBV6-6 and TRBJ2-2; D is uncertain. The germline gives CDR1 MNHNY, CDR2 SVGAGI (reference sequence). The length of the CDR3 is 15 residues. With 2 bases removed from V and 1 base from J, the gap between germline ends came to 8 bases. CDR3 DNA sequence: TGTGCCAGCAGTTACGGACCTGGGAACACCGGGGAGCTGTTTTTT. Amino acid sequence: CASSYGPGNTGELFF.

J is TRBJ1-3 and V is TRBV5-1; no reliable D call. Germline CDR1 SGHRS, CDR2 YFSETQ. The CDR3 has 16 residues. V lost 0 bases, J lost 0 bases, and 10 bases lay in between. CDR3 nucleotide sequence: TGCGCCAGCAGCTTGGGTGCAGGCCCCTCTGGAAACACCATATATTTT. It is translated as CASSLGAGPSGNTIYF.

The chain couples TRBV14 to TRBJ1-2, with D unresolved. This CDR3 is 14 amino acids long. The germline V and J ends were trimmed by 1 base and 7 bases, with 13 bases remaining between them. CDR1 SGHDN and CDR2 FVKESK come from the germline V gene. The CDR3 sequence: CASSQGFFWGGYTF. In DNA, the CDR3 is TGTGCCAGCAGCCAAGGGTTCTTTTGGGGTGGCTACACCTTC.

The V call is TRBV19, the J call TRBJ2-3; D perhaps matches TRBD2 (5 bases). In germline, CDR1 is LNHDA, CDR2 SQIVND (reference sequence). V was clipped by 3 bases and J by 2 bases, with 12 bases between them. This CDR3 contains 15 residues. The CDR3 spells CASSISRGSTDTQYF. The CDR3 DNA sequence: TGTGCCAGTAGTATCTCGCGCGGGTCCACAGATACGCAGTATTTT.

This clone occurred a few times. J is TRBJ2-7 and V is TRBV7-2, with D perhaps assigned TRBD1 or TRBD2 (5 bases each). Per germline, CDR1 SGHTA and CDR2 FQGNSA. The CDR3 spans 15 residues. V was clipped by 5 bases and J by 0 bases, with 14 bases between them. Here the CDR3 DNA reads TGTGCCAGCAGCCTTGGCCGGGACGGCTCCTACGAGCAGTACTTC. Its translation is CASSLGRDGSYEQYF.

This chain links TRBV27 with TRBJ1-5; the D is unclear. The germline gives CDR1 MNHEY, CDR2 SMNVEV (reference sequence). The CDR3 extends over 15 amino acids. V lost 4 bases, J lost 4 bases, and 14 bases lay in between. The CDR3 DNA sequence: TGTGCCAGCAGTTCCTCATCAAGAAGTAATCAGCCCCAGCATTTT. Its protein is CASSSSSRSNQPQHF.

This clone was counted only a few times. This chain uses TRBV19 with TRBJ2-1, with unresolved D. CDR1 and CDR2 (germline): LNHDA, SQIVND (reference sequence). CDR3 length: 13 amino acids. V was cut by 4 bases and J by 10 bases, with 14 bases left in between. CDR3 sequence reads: CASSTRQAQEQFF. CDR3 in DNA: TGTGCCAGTAGTACCCGACAAGCTCAGGAGCAGTTCTTC.

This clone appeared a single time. The CDR3 DNA reads TGTGCCAGCAGCCTGTTGGCGGGGGGGCAGGAGACCCAGTACTTC. Translating it yields CASSLLAGGQETQYF. The gene calls are TRBV7-2 and TRBJ2-5; 9 bases line up with TRBD2. V lost 5 bases, J lost 5 bases, and 9 bases stayed unmatched. The CDR3 is 15 amino acids. Germline CDR1 reads SGHTA; CDR2 reads FQGNSA.

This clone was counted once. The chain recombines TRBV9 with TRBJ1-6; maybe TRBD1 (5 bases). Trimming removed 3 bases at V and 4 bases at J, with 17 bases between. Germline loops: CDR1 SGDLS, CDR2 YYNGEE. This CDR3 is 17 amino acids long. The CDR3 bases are TGTGCCAGCAGCGCAAACCCCGGGGACGTGTATAATTCACCCCTCCACTTT. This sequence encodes CASSANPGDVYNSPLHF.

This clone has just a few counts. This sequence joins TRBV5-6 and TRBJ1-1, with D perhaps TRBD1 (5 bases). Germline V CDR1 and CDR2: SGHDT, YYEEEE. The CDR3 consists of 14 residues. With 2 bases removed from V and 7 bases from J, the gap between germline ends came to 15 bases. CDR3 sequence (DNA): TGTGCCAGCAGCTTAAGTTTTGGGGACGGTGAAGCTTTCTTT. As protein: CASSLSFGDGEAFF.

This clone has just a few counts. The CDR3 region is CASSRGPGNTIYF. The DNA for the CDR3 is TGTGCCAGCAGTAGGGGGCCTGGAAACACCATATATTTT. V is TRBV7-2 and J is TRBJ1-3, with TRBD1 matching over 7 bases. The CDR3 loop spans 13 amino acids. After removal of 6 bases from V and 2 bases from J, the junction contained 1 base not matched to a gene. Germline V gene sequence: CDR1 SGHTA, CDR2 FQGNSA.

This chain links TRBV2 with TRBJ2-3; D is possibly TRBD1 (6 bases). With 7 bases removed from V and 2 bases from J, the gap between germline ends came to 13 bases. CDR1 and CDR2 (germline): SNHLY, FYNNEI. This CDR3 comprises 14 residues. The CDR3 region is CASKWDTTTDTQYF. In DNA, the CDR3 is TGTGCCAGCAAATGGGACACAACCACAGATACGCAGTATTTT.

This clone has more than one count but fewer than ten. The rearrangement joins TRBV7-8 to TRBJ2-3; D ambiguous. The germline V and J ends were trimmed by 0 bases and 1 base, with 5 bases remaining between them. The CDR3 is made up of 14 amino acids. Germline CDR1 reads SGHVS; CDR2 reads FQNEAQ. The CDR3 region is CASSLALGTDTQYF. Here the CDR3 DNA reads TGTGCCAGCAGCTTAGCTCTAGGCACAGATACGCAGTATTTT.

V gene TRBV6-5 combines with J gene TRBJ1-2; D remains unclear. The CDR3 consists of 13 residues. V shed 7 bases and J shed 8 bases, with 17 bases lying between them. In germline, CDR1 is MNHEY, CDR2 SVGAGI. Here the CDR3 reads CASTTRASGGYTF. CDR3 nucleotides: TGTGCCAGCACTACCCGGGCCAGTGGGGGCTACACCTTC.

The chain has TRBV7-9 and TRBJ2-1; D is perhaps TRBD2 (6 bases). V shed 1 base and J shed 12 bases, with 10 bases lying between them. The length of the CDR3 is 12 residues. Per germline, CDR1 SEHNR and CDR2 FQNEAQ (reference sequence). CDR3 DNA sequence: TGTGCCAGCAGCTTAGAGGAGGGTTGGCAGTTCTTC. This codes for CASSLEEGWQFF.

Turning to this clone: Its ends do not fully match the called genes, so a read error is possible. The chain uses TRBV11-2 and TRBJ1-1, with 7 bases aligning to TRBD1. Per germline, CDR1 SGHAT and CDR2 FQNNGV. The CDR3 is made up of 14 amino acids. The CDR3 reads CASSSSTGIPTLVF. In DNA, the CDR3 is TGTGCCAGCAGCTCATCGACAGGGATCCCAACCCTTGTCTTT.

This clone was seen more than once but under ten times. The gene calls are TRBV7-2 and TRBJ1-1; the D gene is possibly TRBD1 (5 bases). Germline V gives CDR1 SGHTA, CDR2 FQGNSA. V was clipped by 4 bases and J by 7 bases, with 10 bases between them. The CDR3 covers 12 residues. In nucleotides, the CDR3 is TGTGCCAGCAGCTCAAGACAGATTGAAGCTTTCTTT. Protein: CASSSRQIEAFF.